This TCR beta chain was recovered during a study of blood T cell repertoires in COVID-19. As for the study in general: Acute-phase and convalescent COVID-19 samples originated in the United States, Italy and Spain. Sources were T cells, B-cell-depleted T cells, or PBMCs; the material itself was cDNA or gDNA.

Original processing notes: Cell counts per sample came from amplifying reference gene primers. Clones were read by immunoSEQ multiplex PCR, and TCRdb kept only the in-frame ones, dropping some. That table furnishes V, J and clone size, whereas the DNA furnished D and trimming. The repertoire holds about 40,000 clones, about 86% seen once, with over 2.5% in the top ten. The CDR3 has 16 amino acids. Germline assignment: CDR1 SGHAT and CDR2 FQNNGV. After removal of 5 bases from V and 4 bases from J, the junction contained 10 bases not matched to a gene. The clonotype comes from a woman aged 55-75 years with acute or convalescent COVID-19. Sequenced material: peripheral blood. The gene calls are TRBV11-2 and TRBJ1-4; the match to TRBD1 covers 7 bases. This chain's CDR3 is CASSQGPGQHNEKLFF. The CDR3, as DNA: TGTGCCAGCAGCCAAGGACCGGGACAGCATAATGAAAAACTGTTTTTT.